Described below is a single T cell receptor (beta chain) sequence and its context. As yet, its antigen is unknown. Vbeta (60) and Jbeta (13) primers were used in the PCR. The protocol was immunoSEQ multiplex PCR, while the TCRdb copy is restricted to in-frame clones and leaves out a portion. The table includes more than 80,000 clones, about two thirds detected once. The donors (healthy individuals) were bone marrow donors. These data are taken from a study of cytomegalovirus exposure and HLA in healthy donors. Points from the study as a whole: Most TCR beta V segments were productive about 87% or about 30% of the time in an earlier analysis.

The germline CDR1 and CDR2 sequences are SGHDT and YYEEEE. The CDR3 runs 14 residues. Trimming pared 6 bases from V and 2 bases from J, leaving 12 bases between. The source is a man aged 50-60 years in good health and CMV-seronegative. The material sequenced was PBMCs. The chain combines TRBV5-6 with TRBJ2-1, with a possible D match to TRBD1 (6 bases). The CDR3 DNA reads as TGTGCCAGCATTACATACAGGGCCTACAATGAGCAGTTCTTC. It yields the protein CASITYRAYNEQFF.